Listed below are T cell receptor beta chains from one sample, sequenced in a study of CD8 T cells in ankylosing spondylitis. TCRdb reprocessed the 5' RACE reads with MiXCR, giving one entry per CDR3 protein. Among 100,000 to 150,000 distinct CDR3 sequences, approximately 17% were seen once, and the ten largest hold approximately 30%. Sequenced input: blood, either unsorted or a sorted T cell fraction (not recorded which). These receptors originate from a male donor with ankylosing spondylitis. Each CDR3 is given with its conserved first and last residue. A D gene is named only where the DNA matches it firmly. Only some rows state a clone size, as once, few, many or a class for expanded clones.

j_gene | abundance | d_gene | v_gene | CDR3nt | CDR3aa
TRBJ2-5 | - | TRBD1 | TRBV9 | TGTGCCAGCAGCCCCGACAGGGTAGAGACCCAGTACTTC | CASSPDRVETQYF
TRBJ2-1 | many | TRBD2 | TRBV11-2 | TGTGCCAGCAGCTTGTCAGCGGGATACTCCTACAATGAGCAGTTCTTC | CASSLSAGYSYNEQFF
TRBJ2-1 | few | - | TRBV20-1 | TGCAGTGCTAGGGCCGAGAGATCCTACAATGAGCAGTTCTTC | CSARAERSYNEQFF
TRBJ2-7 | many | TRBD2 | TRBV20-1 | TGCAGTGCTAGGGGACTAGCGGGCCCCTACGAGCAGTACTTC | CSARGLAGPYEQYF
TRBJ2-3 | - | - | TRBV12-3/TRBV12-4 | TGTGCCAGCAGTCTGACGGATAGCACAGATACGCAGTATTTT | CASSLTDSTDTQYF
TRBJ2-7 | few | - | TRBV4-1 | TGCGCCAGCAGCCAAGAAAGGGGGAACTACGAGCAGTACTTC | CASSQERGNYEQYF
TRBJ2-1 | few | - | TRBV27 | TGTGCCAGCAGTATGACCGCTGAAGAGCAGTTCTTC | CASSMTAEEQFF
TRBJ2-7 | - | - | TRBV7-6 | TGTGCCAGCAGCTTAGGGGGTTCAGCCTCAGGGCACGAGCAGTACTTC | CASSLGGSASGHEQYF
TRBJ2-1 | - | - | TRBV20-1 | TGCAGTGCTCCTCTGGGGGAATACAATGAGCAGTTCTTC | CSAPLGEYNEQFF
TRBJ2-7 | few | - | TRBV27 | TGTGCCAGCAGTACCTTGGACAGCTACGAGCAGTACTTC | CASSTLDSYEQYF
TRBJ2-3 | few | TRBD2 | TRBV11-1 | TGTGCCAGCAGCCCACGCACTAGCGGGAGTTTGAGCACAGATACGCAGTATTTT | CASSPRTSGSLSTDTQYF
TRBJ1-1 | few | - | TRBV28 | TGTGCCAGCAGATTACAGGGTCATTCGGAAGCTTTCTTT | CASRLQGHSEAFF
TRBJ2-2 | few | TRBD2 | TRBV2 | TGTGCCAGCAGTGACCGGGGCGGGGGGTGGAGGTTAGCGAACACCGGGGAGCTGTTTTTT | CASSDRGGGWRLANTGELFF
TRBJ1-4 | few | TRBD1 | TRBV6-2/TRBV6-3 | TGTGCCAGCAGTTCCGACAGGGGGGATGAAAAACTGTTTTTT | CASSSDRGDEKLFF
TRBJ1-1 | - | - | TRBV29-1 | TGCAGCGTTGAAGGTGTAGTAACGGGGGCCGAAGCTTTCTTT | CSVEGVVTGAEAFF